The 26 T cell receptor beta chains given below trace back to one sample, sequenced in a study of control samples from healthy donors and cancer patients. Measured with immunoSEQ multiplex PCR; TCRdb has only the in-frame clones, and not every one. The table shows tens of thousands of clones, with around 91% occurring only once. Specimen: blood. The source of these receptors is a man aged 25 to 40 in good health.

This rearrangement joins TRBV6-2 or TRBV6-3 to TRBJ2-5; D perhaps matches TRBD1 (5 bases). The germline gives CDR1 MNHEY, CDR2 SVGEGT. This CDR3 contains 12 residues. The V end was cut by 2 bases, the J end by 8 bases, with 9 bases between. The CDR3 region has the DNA TGTGCCAGCAGTTACCTCCAGGGTACCCAGTACTTC. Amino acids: CASSYLQGTQYF.

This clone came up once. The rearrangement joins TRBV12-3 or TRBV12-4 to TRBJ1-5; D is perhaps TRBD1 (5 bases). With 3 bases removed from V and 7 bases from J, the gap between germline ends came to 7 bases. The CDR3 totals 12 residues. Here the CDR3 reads CASSLWGQPQHF. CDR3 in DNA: TGTGCCAGCAGTTTGTGGGGGCAGCCCCAGCATTTT.

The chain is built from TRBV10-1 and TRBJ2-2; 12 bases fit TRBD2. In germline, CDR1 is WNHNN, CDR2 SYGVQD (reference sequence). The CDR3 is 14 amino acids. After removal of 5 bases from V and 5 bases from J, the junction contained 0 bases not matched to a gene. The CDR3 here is CASSTSGRTGELFF. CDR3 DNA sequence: TGCGCCAGCAGTACTAGCGGGAGGACCGGGGAGCTGTTTTTT.

The CDR3 nucleotides are TGTGCCAGCAGTTCCCTACAGGGGGCCGTCTTCAATGAGCAGTTCTTC. Translation: CASSSLQGAVFNEQFF. The chain combines TRBV6-5 with TRBJ2-1; 9 bases agree with TRBD1. Trimming removed 4 bases from V and 6 bases from J; junction bases left unmatched: 10. Germline V gives CDR1 MNHEY, CDR2 SVGAGI. The CDR3 sequence is 16 residues long.

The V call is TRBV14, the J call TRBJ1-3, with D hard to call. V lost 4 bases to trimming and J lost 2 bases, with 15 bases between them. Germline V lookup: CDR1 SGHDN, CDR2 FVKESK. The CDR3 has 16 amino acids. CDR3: CASSPSAGGAGNTIYF. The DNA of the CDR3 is TGTGCCAGCAGCCCCTCGGCGGGAGGAGCTGGAAACACCATATATTTT.

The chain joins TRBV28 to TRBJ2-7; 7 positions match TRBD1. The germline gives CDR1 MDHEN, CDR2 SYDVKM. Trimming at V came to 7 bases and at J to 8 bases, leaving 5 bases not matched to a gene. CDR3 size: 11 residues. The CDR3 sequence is CASNPQGKQYF. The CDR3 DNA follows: TGTGCCAGCAATCCACAGGGGAAGCAGTACTTC. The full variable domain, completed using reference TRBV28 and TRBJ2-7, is DVKVTQSSRYLVKRTGEKVFLECVQDMDHENMFWYRQDPGLGLRLIYFSYDVKMKEKGDIPEGYSVSREKKERFSLILESASTNQTSMYLCASNPQGKQYFGPGTRLTVT.

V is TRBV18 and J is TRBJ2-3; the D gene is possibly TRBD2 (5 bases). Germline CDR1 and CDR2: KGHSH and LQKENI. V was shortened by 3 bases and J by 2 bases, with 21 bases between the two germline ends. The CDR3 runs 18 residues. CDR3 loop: CASSPKSPGSRHTDTQYF. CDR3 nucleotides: TGTGCCAGCTCACCTAAATCCCCGGGGAGCCGGCACACAGATACGCAGTATTTT.

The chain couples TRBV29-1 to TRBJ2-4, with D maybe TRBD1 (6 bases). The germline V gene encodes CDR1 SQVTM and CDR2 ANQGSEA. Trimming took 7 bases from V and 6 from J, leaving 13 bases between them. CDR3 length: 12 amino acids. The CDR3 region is CSATDSGNIQYF. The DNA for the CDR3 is TGCAGCGCTACGGACAGCGGAAACATTCAGTACTTC.

In DNA, the CDR3 is TGTGCCAGCAGTTTGGGGGACAGATCTGGGGCCAACGTCCTGACTTTC. This translates into CASSLGDRSGANVLTF. This chain connects TRBV28 to TRBJ2-6; the match to TRBD1 covers 7 bases. CDR1 and CDR2 (germline): MDHEN, SYDVKM. The CDR3 contains 16 residues. The V and J ends lost 3 bases and 1 base, in that order; junction bases with no gene match: 3.

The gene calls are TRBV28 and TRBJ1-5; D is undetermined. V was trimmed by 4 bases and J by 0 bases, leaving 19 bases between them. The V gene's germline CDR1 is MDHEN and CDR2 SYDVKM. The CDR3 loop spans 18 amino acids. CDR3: CASSSSFGWRYSNQPQHF. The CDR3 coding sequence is TGTGCCAGCAGTTCCTCTTTCGGGTGGAGATATAGCAATCAGCCCCAGCATTTT.

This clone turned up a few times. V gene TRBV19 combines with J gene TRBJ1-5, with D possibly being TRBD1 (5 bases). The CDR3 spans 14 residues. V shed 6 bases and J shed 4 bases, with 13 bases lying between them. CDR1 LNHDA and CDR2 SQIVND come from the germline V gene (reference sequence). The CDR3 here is CASSPMGGNQPQHF. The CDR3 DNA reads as TGTGCCAGTAGCCCCATGGGGGGTAATCAGCCCCAGCATTTT.

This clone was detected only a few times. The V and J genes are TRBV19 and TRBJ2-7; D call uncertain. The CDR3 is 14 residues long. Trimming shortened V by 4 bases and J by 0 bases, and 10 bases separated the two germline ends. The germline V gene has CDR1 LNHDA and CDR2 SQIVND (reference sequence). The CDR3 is CASSNSRSSYEQYF. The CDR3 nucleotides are TGTGCCAGTAGTAATAGCAGGAGCTCCTACGAGCAGTACTTC.

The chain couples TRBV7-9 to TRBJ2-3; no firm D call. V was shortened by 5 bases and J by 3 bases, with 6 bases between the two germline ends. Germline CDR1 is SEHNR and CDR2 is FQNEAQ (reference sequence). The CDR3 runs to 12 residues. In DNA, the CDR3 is TGTGCCAGCAGCCCCGGTACAGATACGCAGTATTTT. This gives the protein CASSPGTDTQYF. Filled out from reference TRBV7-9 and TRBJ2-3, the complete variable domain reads DTGVSQNPRHKITKRGQNVTFRCDPISEHNRLYWYRQTLGQGPEFLTYFQNEAQLEKSRLLSDRFSAERPKGSFSTLEIQRTEQGDSAMYLCASSPGTDTQYFGPGTRLTVL.

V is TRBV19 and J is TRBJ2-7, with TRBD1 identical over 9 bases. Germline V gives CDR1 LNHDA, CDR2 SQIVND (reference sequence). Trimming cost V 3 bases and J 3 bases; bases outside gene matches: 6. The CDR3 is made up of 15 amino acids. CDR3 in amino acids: CASSMETGGVYEQYF. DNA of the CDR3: TGTGCCAGTAGTATGGAGACAGGGGGAGTCTACGAGCAGTACTTC. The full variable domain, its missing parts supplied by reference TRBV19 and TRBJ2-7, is DGGITQSPKYLFRKEGQNVTLSCEQNLNHDAMYWYRQDPGQGLRLIYYSQIVNDFQKGDIAEGYSVSREKKESFPLTVTSAQKNPTAFYLCASSMETGGVYEQYFGPGTRLTVT.

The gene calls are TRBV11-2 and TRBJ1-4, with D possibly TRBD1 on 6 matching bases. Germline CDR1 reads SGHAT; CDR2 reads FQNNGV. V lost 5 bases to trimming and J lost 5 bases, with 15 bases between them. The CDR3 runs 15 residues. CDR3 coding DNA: TGTGCCAGCAGCCCAGAGACAGGAAAGAATGAAAAACTGTTTTTT. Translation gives CASSPETGKNEKLFF. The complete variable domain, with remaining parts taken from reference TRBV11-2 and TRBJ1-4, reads EAGVAQSPRYKIIEKRQSVAFWCNPISGHATLYWYQQILGQGPKLLIQFQNNGVVDDSQLPKDRFSAERLKGVDSTLKIQPAKLEDSAVYLCASSPETGKNEKLFFGSGTQLSVL.

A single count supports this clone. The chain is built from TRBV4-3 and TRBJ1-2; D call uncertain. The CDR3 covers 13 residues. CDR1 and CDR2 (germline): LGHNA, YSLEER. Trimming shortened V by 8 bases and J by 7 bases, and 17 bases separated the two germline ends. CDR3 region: CASRSGGRSGYTF. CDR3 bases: TGCGCCAGCCGCTCGGGCGGGAGGTCTGGCTACACCTTC.

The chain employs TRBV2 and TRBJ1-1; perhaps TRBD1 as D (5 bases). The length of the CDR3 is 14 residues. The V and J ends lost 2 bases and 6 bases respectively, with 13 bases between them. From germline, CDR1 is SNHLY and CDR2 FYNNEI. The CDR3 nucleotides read TGTGCCAGCAGTGAATATGGGGGTATGGCTGAAGCTTTCTTT. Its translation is CASSEYGGMAEAFF.

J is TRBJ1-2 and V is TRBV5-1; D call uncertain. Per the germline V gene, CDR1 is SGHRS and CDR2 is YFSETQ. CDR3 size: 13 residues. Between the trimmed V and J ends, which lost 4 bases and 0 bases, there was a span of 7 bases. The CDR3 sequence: CASSADPNYGYTF. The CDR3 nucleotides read TGCGCCAGCAGCGCAGATCCTAACTATGGCTACACCTTC.

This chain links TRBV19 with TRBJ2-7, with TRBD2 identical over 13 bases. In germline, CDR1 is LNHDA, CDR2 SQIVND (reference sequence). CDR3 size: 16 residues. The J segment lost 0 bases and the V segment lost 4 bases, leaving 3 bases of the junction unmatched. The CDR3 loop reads CASSTTSGGTSYEQYF. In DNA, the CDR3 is TGTGCCAGTAGTACGACTAGCGGGGGGACCTCCTACGAGCAGTACTTC.

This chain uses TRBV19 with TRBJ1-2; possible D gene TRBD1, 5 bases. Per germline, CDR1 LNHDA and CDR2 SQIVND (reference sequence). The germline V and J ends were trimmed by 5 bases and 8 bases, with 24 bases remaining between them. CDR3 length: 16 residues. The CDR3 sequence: CASSLSRQPLLWGYTF. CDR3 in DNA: TGTGCCAGTAGTCTTTCCCGACAGCCCCTACTTTGGGGCTACACCTTC.

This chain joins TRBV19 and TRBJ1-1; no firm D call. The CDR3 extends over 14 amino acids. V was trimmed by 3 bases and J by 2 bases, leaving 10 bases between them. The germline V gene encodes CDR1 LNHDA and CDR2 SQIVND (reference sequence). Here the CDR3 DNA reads TGTGCCAGTAGTATTTGGGGAAGCAACACTGAAGCTTTCTTT. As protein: CASSIWGSNTEAFF. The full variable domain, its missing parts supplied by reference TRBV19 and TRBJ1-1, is DGGITQSPKYLFRKEGQNVTLSCEQNLNHDAMYWYRQDPGQGLRLIYYSQIVNDFQKGDIAEGYSVSREKKESFPLTVTSAQKNPTAFYLCASSIWGSNTEAFFGQGTRLTVV.

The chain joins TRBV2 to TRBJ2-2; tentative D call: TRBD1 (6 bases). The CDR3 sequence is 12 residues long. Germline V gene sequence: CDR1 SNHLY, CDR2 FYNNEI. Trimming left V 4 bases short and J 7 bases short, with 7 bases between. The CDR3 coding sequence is TGTGCCAGCAGTGCAGGGGTCGGGGAGCTGTTTTTT. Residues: CASSAGVGELFF.

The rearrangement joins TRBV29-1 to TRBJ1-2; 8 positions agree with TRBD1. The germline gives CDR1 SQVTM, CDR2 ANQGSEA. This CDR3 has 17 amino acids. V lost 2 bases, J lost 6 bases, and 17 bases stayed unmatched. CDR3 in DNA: TGCAGCGTTGAATTTTCCCTCGGACTCAGGGGGCTGAATGGCTACACCTTC. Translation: CSVEFSLGLRGLNGYTF.

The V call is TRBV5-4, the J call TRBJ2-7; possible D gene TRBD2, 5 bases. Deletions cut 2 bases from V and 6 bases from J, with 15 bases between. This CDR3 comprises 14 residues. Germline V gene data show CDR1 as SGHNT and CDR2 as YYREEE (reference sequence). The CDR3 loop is CASSFGGTGSEQYF. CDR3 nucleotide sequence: TGTGCCAGCAGCTTTGGCGGTACGGGAAGCGAGCAGTACTTC.

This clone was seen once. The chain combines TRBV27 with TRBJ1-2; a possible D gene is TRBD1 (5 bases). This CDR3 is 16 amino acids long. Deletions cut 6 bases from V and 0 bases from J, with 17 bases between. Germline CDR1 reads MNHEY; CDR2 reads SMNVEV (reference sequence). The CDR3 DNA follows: TGTGCCAGCAGCCTCCGTAAGGGACCTTCTAACTATGGCTACACCTTC. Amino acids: CASSLRKGPSNYGYTF.

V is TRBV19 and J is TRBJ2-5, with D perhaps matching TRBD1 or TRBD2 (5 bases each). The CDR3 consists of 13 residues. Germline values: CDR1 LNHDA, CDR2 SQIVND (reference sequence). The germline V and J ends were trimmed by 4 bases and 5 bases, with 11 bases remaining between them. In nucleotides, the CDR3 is TGTGCCAGTAGTACCCGGGACGGGGAGACCCAGTACTTC. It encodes CASSTRDGETQYF.